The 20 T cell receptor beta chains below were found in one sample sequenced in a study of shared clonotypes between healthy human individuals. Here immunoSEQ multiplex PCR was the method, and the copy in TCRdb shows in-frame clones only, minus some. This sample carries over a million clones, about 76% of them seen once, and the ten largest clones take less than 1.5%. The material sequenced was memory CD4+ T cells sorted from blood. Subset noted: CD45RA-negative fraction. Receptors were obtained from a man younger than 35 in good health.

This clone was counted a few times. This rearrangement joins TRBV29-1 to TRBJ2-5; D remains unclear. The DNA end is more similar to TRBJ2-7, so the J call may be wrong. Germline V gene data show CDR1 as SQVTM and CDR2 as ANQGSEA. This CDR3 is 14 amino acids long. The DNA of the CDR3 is TGCAGCGTTGAGTTTTTGGGGATTCGCCACGAGCAGTACTTC. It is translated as CSVEFLGIRHEQYF.

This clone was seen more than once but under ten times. CDR3 sequence (DNA): TGTGCCATCAGCGGAGGGTATTCTGAGCAGTTCTTC. It yields the protein CAISGGYSEQFF. The chain carries TRBV10-3 and TRBJ2-1; a weak D match, TRBD2 (6 bases). From germline, CDR1 is ENHRY and CDR2 SYGVKD. The CDR3 sequence is 12 residues long. V dropped 6 bases and J dropped 9 bases, with 12 bases sitting between them.

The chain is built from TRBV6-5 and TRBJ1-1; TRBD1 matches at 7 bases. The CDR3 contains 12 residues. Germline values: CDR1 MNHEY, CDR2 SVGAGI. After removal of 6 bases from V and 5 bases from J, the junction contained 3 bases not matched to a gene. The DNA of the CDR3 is TGTGCCAGCAGATCGGACAGGACTGAAGCTTTCTTT. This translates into CASRSDRTEAFF.

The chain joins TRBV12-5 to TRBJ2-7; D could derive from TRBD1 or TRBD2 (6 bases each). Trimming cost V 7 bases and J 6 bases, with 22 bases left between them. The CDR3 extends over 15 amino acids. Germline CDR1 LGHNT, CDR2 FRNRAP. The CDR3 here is CASAPSGAQPREQYF. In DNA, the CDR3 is TGTGCTAGTGCCCCCTCGGGGGCCCAGCCTCGCGAGCAGTACTTC.

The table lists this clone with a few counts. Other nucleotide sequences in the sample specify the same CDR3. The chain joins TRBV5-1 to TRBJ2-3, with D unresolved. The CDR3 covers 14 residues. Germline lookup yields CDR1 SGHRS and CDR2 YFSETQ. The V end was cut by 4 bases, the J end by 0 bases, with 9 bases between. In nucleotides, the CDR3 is TGCGCCAGCAGCCTGGGTACTAGCACAGATACGCAGTATTTT. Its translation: CASSLGTSTDTQYF.

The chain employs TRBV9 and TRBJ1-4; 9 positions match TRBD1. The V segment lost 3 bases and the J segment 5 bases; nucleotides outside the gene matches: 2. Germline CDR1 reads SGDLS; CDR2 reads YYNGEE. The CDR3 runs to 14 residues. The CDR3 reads CASSGGTGNEKLFF. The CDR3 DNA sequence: TGTGCCAGCAGCGGCGGGACAGGGAATGAAAAACTGTTTTTT. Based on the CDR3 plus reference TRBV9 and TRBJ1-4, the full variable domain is DSGVTQTPKHLITATGQRVTLRCSPRSGDLSVYWYQQSLDQGLQFLIQYYNGEERAKGNILERFSAQQFPDLHSELNLSSLELGDSALYFCASSGGTGNEKLFFGSGTQLSVL.

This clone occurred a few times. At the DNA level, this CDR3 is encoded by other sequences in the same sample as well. The CDR3 protein is CASSPNTGELFF. In nucleotides, the CDR3 is TGTGCCAGCAGCCCAAATACCGGGGAGCTGTTTTTT. The rearrangement links TRBV11-2 to TRBJ2-2; no firm D call. The V end lost 5 bases, the J end lost 5 bases, and 6 bases lay between the germline ends. The germline V gene encodes CDR1 SGHAT and CDR2 FQNNGV. The CDR3 extends over 12 amino acids.

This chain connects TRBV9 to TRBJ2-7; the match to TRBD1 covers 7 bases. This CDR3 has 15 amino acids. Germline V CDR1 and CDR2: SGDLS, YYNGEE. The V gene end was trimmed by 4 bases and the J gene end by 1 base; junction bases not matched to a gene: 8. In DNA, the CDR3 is TGTGCCAGCAGCCCCCGGGACAGCCCTTCCTACGAGCAGTACTTC. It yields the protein CASSPRDSPSYEQYF.

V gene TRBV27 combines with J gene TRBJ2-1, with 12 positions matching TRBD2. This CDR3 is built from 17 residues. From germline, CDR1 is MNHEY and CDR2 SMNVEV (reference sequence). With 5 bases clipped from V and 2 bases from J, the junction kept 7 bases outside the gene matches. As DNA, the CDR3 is TGTGCCAGCAGTGGGCTAGCGGGGGGGCAGGCCTACAATGAGCAGTTCTTC. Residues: CASSGLAGGQAYNEQFF.

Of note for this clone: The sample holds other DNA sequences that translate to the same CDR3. CDR3 bases: TGTGCCAGCAGTTCCGACAGCAATCAGCCCCAGCATTTT. Translating it yields CASSSDSNQPQHF. The chain recombines TRBV28 with TRBJ1-5; D remains unclear. With 4 bases removed from V and 1 base from J, the gap between germline ends came to 5 bases. The germline V gene encodes CDR1 MDHEN and CDR2 SYDVKM. The CDR3 is 13 amino acids.

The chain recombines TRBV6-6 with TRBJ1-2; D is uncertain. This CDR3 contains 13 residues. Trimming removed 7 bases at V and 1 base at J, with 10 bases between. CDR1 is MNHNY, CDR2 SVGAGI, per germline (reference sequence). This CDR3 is CASMGTGNYGYTF. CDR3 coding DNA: TGTGCCAGCATGGGCACGGGTAACTATGGCTACACCTTC.

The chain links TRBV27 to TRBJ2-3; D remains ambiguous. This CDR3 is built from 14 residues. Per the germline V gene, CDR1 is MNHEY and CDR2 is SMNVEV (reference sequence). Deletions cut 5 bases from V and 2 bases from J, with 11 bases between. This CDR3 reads CASSIRSLTDTQYF. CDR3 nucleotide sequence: TGTGCCAGCAGTATCAGGTCCCTCACAGATACGCAGTATTTT.

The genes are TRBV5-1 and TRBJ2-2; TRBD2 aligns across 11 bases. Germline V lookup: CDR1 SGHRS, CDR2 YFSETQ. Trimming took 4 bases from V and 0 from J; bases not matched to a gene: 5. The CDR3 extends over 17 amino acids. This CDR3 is CASSPTSGATNTGELFF. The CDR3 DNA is TGCGCCAGCAGCCCGACTAGCGGGGCTACGAACACCGGGGAGCTGTTTTTT.

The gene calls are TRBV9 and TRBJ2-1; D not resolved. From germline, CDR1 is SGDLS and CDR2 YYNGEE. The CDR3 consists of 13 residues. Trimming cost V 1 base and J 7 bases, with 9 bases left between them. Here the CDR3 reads CASSVSPRNEQFF. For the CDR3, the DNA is TGTGCCAGCAGCGTAAGTCCCCGGAATGAGCAGTTCTTC.

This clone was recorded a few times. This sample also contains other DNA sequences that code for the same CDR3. CDR3 sequence reads: CASSVGTDTQYF. In nucleotides, the CDR3 is TGTGCCAGCAGCGTGGGCACAGATACGCAGTATTTT. V gene TRBV2 combines with J gene TRBJ2-3; no definite D call. V dropped 6 bases and J dropped 1 base, with 5 bases sitting between them. Looked up from germline, CDR1 is SNHLY and CDR2 is FYNNEI. CDR3 size: 12 residues. The variable domain in full, completed from reference TRBV2 and TRBJ2-3, reads EPEVTQTPSHQVTQMGQEVILRCVPISNHLYFYWYRQILGQKVEFLVSFYNNEISEKSEIFDDQFSVERPDGSNFTLKIRSTKLEDSAMYFCASSVGTDTQYFGPGTRLTVL.

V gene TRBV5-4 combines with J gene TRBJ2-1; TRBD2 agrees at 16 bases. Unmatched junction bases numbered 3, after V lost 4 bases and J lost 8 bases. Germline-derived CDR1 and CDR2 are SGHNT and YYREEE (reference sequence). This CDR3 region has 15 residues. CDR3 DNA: TGTGCCAGCAGCCAGGGGACTAGCGGGAGGGATGAGCAGTTCTTC. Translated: CASSQGTSGRDEQFF.

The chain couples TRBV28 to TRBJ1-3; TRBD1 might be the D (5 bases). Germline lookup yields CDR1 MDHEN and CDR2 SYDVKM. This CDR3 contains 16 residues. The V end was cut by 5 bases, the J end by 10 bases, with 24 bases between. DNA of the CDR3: TGTGCCAGCAGTACCCCCGACACCTACCTCGACAGTACCATATATTTT. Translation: CASSTPDTYLDSTIYF.

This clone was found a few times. Here the CDR3 DNA reads TGTGCCAGCAGTAACAGGGACGTGGGCACTGAAGCTTTCTTT. Protein product: CASSNRDVGTEAFF. This chain connects TRBV6-6 to TRBJ1-1; perhaps TRBD1 as D (6 bases). Trimming shortened V by 5 bases and J by 4 bases, and 14 bases separated the two germline ends. CDR1 is MNHNY, CDR2 SVGAGI, per germline (reference sequence). This CDR3 comprises 14 residues.

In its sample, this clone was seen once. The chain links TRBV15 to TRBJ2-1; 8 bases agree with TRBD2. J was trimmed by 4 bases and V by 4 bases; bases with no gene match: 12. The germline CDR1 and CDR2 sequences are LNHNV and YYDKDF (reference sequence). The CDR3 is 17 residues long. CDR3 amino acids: CATSTGGSGGVYNEQFF. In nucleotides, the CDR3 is TGTGCCACCAGCACGGGCGGAAGCGGGGGAGTATACAATGAGCAGTTCTTC.

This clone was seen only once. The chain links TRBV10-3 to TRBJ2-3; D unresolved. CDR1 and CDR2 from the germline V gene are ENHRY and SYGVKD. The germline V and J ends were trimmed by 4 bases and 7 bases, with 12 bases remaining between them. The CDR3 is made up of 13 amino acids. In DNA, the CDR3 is TGTGCCATCAGTGGAGAACAGTTGCATACGCAGTATTTT. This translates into CAISGEQLHTQYF.